This T cell receptor beta chain was captured in a study of radiotherapy plus CTLA-4 blockade in lung cancer. Study in general: An objective response was seen in 18% of patients, and disease control in less than 35%.

Repertoires were generated with immunoSEQ multiplex PCR, while TCRdb's copy carries only in-frame clones and drops some. The data show approximately 25,000 clones, approximately 73% seen once. Study-wide points: Response was reportedly best predicted by early blood T cell clone dynamics, with interferon-beta. In blood, TCR clones derived from the tumor expanded after radiotherapy plus ipilimumab.

Per germline, CDR1 MDHEN and CDR2 SYDVKM. V lost 5 bases to trimming and J lost 2 bases; unmatched junction nucleotides: 7. The CDR3 extends over 16 amino acids. Chemo-refractory metastatic non-small-cell lung cancer patients received focal radiation with ipilimumab CTLA-4 blockade. In the case of this clone: As yet, its antigen is unknown.

Material: peripheral blood, obtained from a patient treated with radiotherapy plus ipilimumab. The receptor was derived from a human donor with non-small cell lung cancer who had stable disease on radiotherapy plus ipilimumab. The chain combines TRBV28 with TRBJ2-7, with TRBD2 matching 12 bases. The CDR3 loop is CASSPALAGGTYEQYF. In DNA, the CDR3 is TGTGCCAGCAGTCCCGCGCTAGCGGGAGGGACCTACGAGCAGTACTTC.